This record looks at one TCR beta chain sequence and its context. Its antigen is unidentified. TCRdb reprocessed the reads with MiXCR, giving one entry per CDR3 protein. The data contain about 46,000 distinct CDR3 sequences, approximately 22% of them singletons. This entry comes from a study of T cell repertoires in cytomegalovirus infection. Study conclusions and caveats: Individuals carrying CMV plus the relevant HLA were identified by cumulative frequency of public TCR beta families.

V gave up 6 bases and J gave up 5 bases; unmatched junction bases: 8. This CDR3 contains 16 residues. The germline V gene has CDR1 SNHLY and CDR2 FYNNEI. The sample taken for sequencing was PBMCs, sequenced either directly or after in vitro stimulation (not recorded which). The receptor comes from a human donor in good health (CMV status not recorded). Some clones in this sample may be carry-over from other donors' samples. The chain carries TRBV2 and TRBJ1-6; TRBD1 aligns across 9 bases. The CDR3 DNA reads TGTGCCAGCAGCCTGGACAGGGGTTCTCATAATTCACCCCTCCACTTT. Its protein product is CASSLDRGSHNSPLHF.